This passage covers 2 T cell receptor beta chains from one sample sequenced in a study of blood T cell repertoires in COVID-19. Libraries were prepared by immunoSEQ multiplex PCR; TCRdb keeps only in-frame clonotypes and omits some of them. This table holds 37,000 or so clones, 85% to 90% found once. Material for sequencing was peripheral blood. These TCRs come from a man between 65 and 79 years old with acute or convalescent COVID-19.

The rearrangement uses TRBV27 and TRBJ1-6; a weak D match, TRBD1 (6 bases). The germline V gene encodes CDR1 MNHEY and CDR2 SMNVEV (reference sequence). Trimming left V 6 bases short and J 10 bases short, with 10 bases between. The CDR3 length is 12 residues. CDR3 sequence (DNA): TGTGCCAGCAGCCTAAGGGGGTCACCCCTCCACTTT. Its protein product is CASSLRGSPLHF.

The chain recombines TRBV6-6 with TRBJ1-1; 9 bases match TRBD1. The trim removed 5 bases at V and 1 base at J, leaving 8 bases unmatched. CDR3 size: 16 residues. Germline assignment: CDR1 MNHNY and CDR2 SVGAGI (reference sequence). The CDR3 here is CASSPPGQGRNTEAFF. In DNA form, the CDR3 reads TGTGCCAGCAGTCCCCCGGGACAGGGTAGGAACACTGAAGCTTTCTTT.